This TCR beta chain emerged from a study of glioma-infiltrating T cells after dendritic cell vaccination. At the level of the study: Between the early 2000s and the early 2010s, patients got autologous tumor lysate-pulsed dendritic cell vaccines.

Produced via immunoSEQ multiplex PCR; TCRdb's table is partial and in-frame only. Of some 70,000 clones listed, approximately 78% are singletons. In germline, CDR1 is SQVTM, CDR2 ANQGSEA. This CDR3 has 14 amino acids. Trimming pared 6 bases from V and 0 bases from J, leaving 11 bases between. The TCR was taken from a human donor with glioblastoma. The starting material was blood, obtained before dendritic cell vaccination. The J gene is TRBJ2-2, the V gene TRBV29-1, with a tentative D call TRBD2 (5 bases). CDR3 bases: TGCAGCGTGGGAGCAGCGGCGAACACCGGGGAGCTGTTTTTT. Translating gives CSVGAAANTGELFF.